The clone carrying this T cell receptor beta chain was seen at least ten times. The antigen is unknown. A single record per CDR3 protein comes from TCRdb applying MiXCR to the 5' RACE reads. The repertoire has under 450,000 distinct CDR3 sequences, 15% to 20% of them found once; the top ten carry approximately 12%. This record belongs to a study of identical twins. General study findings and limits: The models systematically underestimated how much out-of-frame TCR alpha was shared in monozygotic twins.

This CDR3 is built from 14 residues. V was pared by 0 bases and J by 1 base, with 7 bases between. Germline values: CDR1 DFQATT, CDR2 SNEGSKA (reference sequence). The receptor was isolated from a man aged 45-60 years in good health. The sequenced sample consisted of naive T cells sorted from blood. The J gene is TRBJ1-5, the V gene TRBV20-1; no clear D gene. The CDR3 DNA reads TGCAGTGCTAGAGAGATCACCAGCAATCAGCCCCAGCATTTT. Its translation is CSAREITSNQPQHF.